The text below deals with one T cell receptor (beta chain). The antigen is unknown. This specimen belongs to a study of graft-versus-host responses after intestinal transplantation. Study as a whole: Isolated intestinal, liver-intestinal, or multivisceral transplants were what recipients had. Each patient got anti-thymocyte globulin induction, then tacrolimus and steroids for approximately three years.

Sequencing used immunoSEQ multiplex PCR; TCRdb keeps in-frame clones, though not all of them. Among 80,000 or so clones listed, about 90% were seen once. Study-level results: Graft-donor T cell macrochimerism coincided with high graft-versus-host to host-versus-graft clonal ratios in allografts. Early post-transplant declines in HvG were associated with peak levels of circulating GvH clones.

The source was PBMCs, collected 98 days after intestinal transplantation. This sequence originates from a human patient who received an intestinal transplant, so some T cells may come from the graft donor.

CDR3 sequence reads: CASSLGTALEAFF. CDR3 nucleotide sequence: TGTGCCAGCAGCCTAGGGACAGCCCTCGAAGCTTTCTTT. V usage is TRBV9 and J usage is TRBJ1-1, with 7 bases aligning to TRBD1. The CDR3 is 13 residues long. V lost 4 bases, J lost 8 bases, and 8 bases stayed unmatched. CDR1 and CDR2 (germline): SGDLS, YYNGEE. Together with reference TRBV9 and TRBJ1-1, the CDR3 gives the full variable domain: DSGVTQTPKHLITATGQRVTLRCSPRSGDLSVYWYQQSLDQGLQFLIQYYNGEERAKGNILERFSAQQFPDLHSELNLSSLELGDSALYFCASSLGTALEAFFGQGTRLTVV.